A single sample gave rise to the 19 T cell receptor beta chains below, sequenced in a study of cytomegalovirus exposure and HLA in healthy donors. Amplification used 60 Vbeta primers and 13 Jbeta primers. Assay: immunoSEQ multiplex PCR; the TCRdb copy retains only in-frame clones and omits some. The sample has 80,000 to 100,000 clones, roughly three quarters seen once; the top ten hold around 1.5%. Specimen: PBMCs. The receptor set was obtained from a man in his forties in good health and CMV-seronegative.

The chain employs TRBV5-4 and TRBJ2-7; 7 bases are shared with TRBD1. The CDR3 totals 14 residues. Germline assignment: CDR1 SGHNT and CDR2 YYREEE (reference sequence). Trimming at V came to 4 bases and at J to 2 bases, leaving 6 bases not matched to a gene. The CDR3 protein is CASSVTGLAYEQYF. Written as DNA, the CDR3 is TGTGCCAGCAGCGTGACAGGGCTAGCCTACGAGCAGTACTTC.

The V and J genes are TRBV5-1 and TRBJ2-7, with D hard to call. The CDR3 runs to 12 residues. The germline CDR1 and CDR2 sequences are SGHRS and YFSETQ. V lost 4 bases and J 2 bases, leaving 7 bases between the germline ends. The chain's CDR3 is CASSDTAYEQYF. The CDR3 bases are TGCGCCAGCAGCGACACCGCCTACGAGCAGTACTTC.

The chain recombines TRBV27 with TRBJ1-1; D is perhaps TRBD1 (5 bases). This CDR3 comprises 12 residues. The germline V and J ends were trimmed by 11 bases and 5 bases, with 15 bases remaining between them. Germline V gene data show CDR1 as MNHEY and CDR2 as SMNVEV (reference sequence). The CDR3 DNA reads TGTGCCGGCCAGGGTGACTTTACTGAAGCTTTCTTT. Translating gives CAGQGDFTEAFF.

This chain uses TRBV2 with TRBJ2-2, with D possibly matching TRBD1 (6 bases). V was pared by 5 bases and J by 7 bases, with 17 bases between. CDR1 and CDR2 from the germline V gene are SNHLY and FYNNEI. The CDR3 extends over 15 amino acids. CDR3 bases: TGTGCCAGCAGTTATCGGGACATCCGGGTCGGGGAGCTGTTTTTT. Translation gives CASSYRDIRVGELFF.

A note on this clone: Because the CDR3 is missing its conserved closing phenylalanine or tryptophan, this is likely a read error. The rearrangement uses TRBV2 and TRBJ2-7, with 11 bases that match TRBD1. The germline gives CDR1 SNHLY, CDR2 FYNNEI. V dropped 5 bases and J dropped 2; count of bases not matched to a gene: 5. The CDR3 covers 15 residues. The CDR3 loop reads CASSQDRGQAYEQYL. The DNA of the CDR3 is TGTGCCAGCAGTCAGGACAGGGGGCAAGCCTACGAGCAGTACCTC.

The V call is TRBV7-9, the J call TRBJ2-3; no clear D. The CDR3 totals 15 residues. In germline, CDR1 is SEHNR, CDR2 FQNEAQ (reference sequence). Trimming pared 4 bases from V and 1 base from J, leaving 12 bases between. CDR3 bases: TGTGCCAGCAGCTCAAGGCGACACCGCACAGATACGCAGTATTTT. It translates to CASSSRRHRTDTQYF. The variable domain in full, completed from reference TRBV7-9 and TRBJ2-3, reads DTGVSQNPRHKITKRGQNVTFRCDPISEHNRLYWYRQTLGQGPEFLTYFQNEAQLEKSRLLSDRFSAERPKGSFSTLEIQRTEQGDSAMYLCASSSRRHRTDTQYFGPGTRLTVL.

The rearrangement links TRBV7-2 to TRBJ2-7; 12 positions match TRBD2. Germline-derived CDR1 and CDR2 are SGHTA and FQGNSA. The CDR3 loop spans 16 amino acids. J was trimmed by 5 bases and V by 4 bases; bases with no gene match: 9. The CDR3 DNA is TGTGCCAGCAGCTCCAGACTAGCGGGGGCCGGCCACGAGCAGTACTTC. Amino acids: CASSSRLAGAGHEQYF.

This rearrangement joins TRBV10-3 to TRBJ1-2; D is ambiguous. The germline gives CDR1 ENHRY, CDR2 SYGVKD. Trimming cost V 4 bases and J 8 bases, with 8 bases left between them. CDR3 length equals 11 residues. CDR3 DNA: TGTGCCATCAGTGTAGAGGGCGGCTACACCTTC. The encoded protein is CAISVEGGYTF.

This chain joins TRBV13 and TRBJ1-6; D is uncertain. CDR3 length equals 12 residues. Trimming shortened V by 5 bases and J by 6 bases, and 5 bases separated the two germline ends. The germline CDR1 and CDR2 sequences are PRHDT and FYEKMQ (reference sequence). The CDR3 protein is CASSLSNSPLHF. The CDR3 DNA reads TGTGCCAGCAGCCTATCTAATTCACCCCTCCACTTT.

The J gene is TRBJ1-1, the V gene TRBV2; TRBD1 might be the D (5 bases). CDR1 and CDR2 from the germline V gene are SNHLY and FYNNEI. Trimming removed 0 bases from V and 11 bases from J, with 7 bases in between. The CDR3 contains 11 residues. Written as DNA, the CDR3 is TGTGCCAGCAGTGAAGCAGGGGCCGCTTTCTTT. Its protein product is CASSEAGAAFF.

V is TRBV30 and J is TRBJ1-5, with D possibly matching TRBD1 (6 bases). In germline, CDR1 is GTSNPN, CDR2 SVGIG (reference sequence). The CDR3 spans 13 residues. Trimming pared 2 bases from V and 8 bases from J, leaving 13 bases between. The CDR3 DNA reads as TGTGCCTGGAGTCCACAGGGTTTGGAGCCCCAGCATTTT. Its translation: CAWSPQGLEPQHF.

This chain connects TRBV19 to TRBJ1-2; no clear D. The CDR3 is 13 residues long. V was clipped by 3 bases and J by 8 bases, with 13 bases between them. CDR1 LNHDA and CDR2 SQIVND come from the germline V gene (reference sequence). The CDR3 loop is CASSMGDRGGYTF. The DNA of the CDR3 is TGTGCCAGTAGTATGGGCGACCGAGGGGGCTACACCTTC.

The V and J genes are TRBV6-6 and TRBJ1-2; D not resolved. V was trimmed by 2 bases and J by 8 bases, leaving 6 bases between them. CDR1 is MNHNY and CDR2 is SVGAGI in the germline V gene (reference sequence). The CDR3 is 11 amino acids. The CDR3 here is CASSYERGYTF. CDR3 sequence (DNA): TGTGCCAGCAGTTACGAGCGGGGCTACACCTTC.

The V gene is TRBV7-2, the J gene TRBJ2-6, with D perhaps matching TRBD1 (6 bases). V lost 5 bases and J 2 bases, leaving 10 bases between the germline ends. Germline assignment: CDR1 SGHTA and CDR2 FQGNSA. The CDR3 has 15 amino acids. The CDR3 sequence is CASSPQGTGANVLTF. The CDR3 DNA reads TGTGCCAGCAGCCCACAGGGAACTGGGGCCAACGTCCTGACTTTC.

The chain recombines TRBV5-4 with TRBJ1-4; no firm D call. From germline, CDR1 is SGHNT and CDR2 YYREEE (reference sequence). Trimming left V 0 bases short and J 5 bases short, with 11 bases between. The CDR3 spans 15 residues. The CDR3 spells CASSLDAGPNEKLFF. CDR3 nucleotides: TGTGCCAGCAGCTTGGATGCGGGCCCCAATGAAAAACTGTTTTTT.

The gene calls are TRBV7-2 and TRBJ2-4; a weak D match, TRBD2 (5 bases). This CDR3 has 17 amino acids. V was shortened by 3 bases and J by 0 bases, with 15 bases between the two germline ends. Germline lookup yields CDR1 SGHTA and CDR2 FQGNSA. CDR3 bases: TGTGCCAGCAGCTTTGTTTCCCGGGGAATAGCCAAAAACATTCAGTACTTC. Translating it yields CASSFVSRGIAKNIQYF. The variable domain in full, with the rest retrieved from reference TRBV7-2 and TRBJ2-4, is GAGVSQSPSNKVTEKGKDVELRCDPISGHTALYWYRQSLGQGLEFLIYFQGNSAPDKSGLPSDRFSAERTGGSVSTLTIQRTQQEDSAVYLCASSFVSRGIAKNIQYFGAGTRLSVL.

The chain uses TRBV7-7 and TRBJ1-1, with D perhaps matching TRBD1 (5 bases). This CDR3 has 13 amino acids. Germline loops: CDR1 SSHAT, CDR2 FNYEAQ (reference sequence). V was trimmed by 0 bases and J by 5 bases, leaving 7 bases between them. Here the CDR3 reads CASSLARGTEAFF. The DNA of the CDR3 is TGTGCCAGCAGCTTAGCGCGGGGGACTGAAGCTTTCTTT.

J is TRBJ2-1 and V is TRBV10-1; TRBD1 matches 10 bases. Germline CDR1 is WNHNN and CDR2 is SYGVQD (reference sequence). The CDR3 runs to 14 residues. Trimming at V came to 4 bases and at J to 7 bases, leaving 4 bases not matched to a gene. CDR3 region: CASSGDRGWNEQFF. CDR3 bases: TGCGCCAGCAGTGGGGACAGGGGTTGGAATGAGCAGTTCTTC.

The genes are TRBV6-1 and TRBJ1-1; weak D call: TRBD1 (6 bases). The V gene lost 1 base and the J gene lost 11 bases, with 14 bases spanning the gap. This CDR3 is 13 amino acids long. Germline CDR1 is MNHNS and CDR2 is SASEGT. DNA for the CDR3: TGTGCCAGCAGTGAAGAGGGAGGGGGATTCGCTTTCTTT. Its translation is CASSEEGGGFAFF.